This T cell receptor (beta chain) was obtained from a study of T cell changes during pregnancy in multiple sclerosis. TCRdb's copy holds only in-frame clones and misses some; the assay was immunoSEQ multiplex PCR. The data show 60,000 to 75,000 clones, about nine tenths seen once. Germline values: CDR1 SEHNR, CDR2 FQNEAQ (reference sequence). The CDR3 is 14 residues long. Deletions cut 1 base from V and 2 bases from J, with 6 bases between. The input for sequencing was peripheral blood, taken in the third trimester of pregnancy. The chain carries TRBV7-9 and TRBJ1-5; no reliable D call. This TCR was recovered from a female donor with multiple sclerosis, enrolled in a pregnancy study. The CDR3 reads CASSLGERNQPQHF. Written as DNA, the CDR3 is TGTGCCAGCAGCTTAGGGGAGCGCAATCAGCCCCAGCATTTT.